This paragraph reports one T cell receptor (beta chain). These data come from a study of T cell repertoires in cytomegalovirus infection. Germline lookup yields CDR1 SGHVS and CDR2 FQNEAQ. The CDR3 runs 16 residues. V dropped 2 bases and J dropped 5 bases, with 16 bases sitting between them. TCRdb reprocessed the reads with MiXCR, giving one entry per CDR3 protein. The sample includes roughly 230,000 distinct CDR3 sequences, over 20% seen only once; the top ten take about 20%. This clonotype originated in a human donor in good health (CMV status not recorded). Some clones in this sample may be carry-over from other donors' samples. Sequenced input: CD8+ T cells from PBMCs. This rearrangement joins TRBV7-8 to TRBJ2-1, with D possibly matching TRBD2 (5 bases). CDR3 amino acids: CASSLMEPGADNEQFF. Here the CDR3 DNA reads TGTGCCAGCAGCTTAATGGAACCAGGAGCGGACAATGAGCAGTTCTTC. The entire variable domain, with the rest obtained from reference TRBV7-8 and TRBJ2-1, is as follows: GAGVSQSPRYKVAKRGQDVALRCDPISGHVSLFWYQQALGQGPEFLTYFQNEAQLDKSGLPSDRFFAERPEGSVSTLKIQRTQQEDSAVYLCASSLMEPGADNEQFFGPGTRLTVL.